This T cell receptor (beta chain) is from a study of T cells in Graves' hyperthyroidism and ophthalmopathy. Graves' hyperthyroidism showing no ophthalmopathy progression within 18 months was considered stable. Cells are PBMCs isolated from about 10 ml of fresh blood. Amplification targeted TCR beta CDR3 regions from RNA transcripts. HTBI primers were the set used in a first-round RT-PCR of the TCR CDR3. TCRdb reprocessed the multiplex PCR reads with MiXCR, giving one entry per CDR3 protein. This table has hundreds of thousands of distinct CDR3 sequences, 13% appearing once. Comment on this clonotype: Its antigen is unknown.

Findings and caveats of the study: For ophthalmopathy, model prediction preceded onset by a median about 6.4 months.

V lost 8 bases and J 6 bases, leaving 7 bases between the germline ends. Germline lookup yields CDR1 MDHEN and CDR2 SYDVKM. This CDR3 region has 11 residues. The material sequenced was blood. The chain joins TRBV28 to TRBJ2-2; D unresolved. The sequence came from a woman younger than 35 with Graves' hyperthyroidism. The CDR3 nucleotides read TGTGCCAGCGAAGACGCCGGGGAGCTGTTTTTT. It translates to CASEDAGELFF. The whole variable domain, remainder taken from reference TRBV28 and TRBJ2-2, is DVKVTQSSRYLVKRTGEKVFLECVQDMDHENMFWYRQDPGLGLRLIYFSYDVKMKEKGDIPEGYSVSREKKERFSLILESASTNQTSMYLCASEDAGELFFGEGSRLTVL.